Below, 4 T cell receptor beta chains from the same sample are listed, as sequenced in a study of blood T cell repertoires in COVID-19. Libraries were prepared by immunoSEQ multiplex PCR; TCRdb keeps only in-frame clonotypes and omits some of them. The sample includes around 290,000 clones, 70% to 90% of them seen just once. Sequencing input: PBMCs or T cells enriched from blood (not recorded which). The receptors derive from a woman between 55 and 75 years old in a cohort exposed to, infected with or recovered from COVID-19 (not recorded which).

Here the CDR3 reads CASSPRDRNGYTF. CDR3 DNA: TGTGCCAGTAGTCCCCGGGACAGAAATGGCTACACCTTC. The chain recombines TRBV19 with TRBJ1-2; 7 nucleotides align to TRBD1. Germline CDR1 LNHDA, CDR2 SQIVND (reference sequence). This CDR3 is built from 13 residues. The junction had 6 bases not matched to a gene; V was cut back by 5 bases and J by 6 bases.

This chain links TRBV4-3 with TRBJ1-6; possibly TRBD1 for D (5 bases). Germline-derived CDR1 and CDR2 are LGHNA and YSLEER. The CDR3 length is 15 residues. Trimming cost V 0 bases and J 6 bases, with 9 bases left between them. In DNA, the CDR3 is TGCGCCAGCAGCCAAGATCAGGGAACTAATTCACCCCTCCACTTT. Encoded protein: CASSQDQGTNSPLHF.

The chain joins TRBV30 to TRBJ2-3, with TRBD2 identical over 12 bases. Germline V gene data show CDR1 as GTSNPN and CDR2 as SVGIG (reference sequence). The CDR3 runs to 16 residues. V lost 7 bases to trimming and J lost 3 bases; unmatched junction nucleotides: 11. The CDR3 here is CASASATSGRTDTQYF. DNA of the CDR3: TGTGCCTCCGCTTCAGCCACTAGCGGGAGGACAGATACGCAGTATTTT.

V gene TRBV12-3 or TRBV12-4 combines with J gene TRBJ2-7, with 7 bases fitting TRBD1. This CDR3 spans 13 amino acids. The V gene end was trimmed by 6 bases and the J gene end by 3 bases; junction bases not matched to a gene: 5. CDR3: CASSRRTGYEQYF. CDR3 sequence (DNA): TGTGCCAGCAGCCGTCGGACAGGCTACGAGCAGTACTTC.